A single T cell receptor beta chain is shown here with its context. Trimming removed 6 bases from V and 5 bases from J; junction bases left unmatched: 3. This CDR3 is 13 amino acids long. Germline CDR1 reads LNHNV; CDR2 reads YYDKDF (reference sequence). CD8 cells classed as naive were CD45RO-negative and positively selected for CCR7, excluding terminally differentiated effector memory CD45RA+ cells. The data were taken from a study of shared clonotypes between healthy human individuals. The assay was immunoSEQ multiplex PCR, and TCRdb's table has in-frame clones only and misses some. The table records about 2.1 million clones, around 93% of them present only once.

Sequencing was performed on naive CD8+ T cells from PBMCs. The genes are TRBV15 and TRBJ2-7; the match to TRBD2 covers 11 bases. This clonotype was sampled from a man between 18 and 35 years old in good health. Some clones in this sample may be carry-over from other donors' samples. CDR3 loop: CATSLTSGNEQYF. In DNA form, the CDR3 reads TGTGCCACCAGTCTGACTAGCGGGAACGAGCAGTACTTC. The full variable domain, rest sourced from reference TRBV15 and TRBJ2-7, is DAMVIQNPRYQVTQFGKPVTLSCSQTLNHNVMYWYQQKSSQAPKLLFHYYDKDFNNEADTPDNFQSRRPNTSFCFLDIRSPGLGDTAMYLCATSLTSGNEQYFGPGTRLTVT.